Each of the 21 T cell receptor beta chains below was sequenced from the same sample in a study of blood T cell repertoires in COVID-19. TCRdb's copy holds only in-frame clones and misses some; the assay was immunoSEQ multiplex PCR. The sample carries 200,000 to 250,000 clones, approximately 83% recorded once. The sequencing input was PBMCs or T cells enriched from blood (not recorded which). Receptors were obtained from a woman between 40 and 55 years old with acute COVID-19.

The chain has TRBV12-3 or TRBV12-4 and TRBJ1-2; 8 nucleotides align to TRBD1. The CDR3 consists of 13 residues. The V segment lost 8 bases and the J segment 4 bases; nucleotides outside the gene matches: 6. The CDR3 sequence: CASGNTGGYGYTF. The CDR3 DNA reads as TGTGCCAGCGGGAACACAGGGGGCTATGGCTACACCTTC.

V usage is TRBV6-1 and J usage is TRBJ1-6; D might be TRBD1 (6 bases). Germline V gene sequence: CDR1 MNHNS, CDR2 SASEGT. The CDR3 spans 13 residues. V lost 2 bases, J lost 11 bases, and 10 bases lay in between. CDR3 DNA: TGTGCCAGCAGTGAACAAGGGGGGGCACCCCTCCACTTT. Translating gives CASSEQGGAPLHF.

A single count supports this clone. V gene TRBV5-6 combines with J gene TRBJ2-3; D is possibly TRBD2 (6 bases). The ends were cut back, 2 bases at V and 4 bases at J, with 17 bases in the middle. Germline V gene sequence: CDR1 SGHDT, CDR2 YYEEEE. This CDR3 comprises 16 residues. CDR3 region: CASSFGRREIADTQYF. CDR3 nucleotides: TGTGCCAGCAGCTTTGGGCGACGGGAGATCGCAGATACGCAGTATTTT. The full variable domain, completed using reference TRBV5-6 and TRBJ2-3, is DAGVTQSPTHLIKTRGQQVTLRCSPKSGHDTVSWYQQALGQGPQFIFQYYEEEERQRGNFPDRFSGHQFPNYSSELNVNALLLGDSALYLCASSFGRREIADTQYFGPGTRLTVL.

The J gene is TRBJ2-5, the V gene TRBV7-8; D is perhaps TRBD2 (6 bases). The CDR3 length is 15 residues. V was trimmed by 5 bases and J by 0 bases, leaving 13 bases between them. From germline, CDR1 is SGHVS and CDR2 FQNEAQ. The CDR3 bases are TGTGCCAGCAGCCCTTGGGGGGAACACCAAGAGACCCAGTACTTC. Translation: CASSPWGEHQETQYF.

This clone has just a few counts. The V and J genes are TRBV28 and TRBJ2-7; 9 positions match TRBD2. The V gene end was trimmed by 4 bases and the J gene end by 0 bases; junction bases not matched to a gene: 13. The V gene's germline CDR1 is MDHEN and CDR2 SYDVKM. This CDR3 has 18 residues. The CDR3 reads CASSSSLAGRPSSYEQYF. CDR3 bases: TGTGCCAGCAGTTCATCCCTAGCGGGGAGGCCAAGCTCCTACGAGCAGTACTTC.

CDR3 loop: CASSPGSSLYGYTF. Here the CDR3 DNA reads TGCGCCAGCAGTCCCGGGAGCTCGCTCTATGGCTACACCTTC. The J gene is TRBJ1-2, the V gene TRBV5-1, with D uncertain. The germline gives CDR1 SGHRS, CDR2 YFSETQ. The CDR3 is 14 amino acids. V was shortened by 5 bases and J by 4 bases, with 15 bases between the two germline ends.

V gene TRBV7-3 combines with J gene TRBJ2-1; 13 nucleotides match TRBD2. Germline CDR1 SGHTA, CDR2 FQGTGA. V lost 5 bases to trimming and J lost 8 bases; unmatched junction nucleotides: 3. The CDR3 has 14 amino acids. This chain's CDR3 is CASSKGLAGYEQFF. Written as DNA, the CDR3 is TGTGCCAGCAGCAAGGGACTAGCGGGATATGAGCAGTTCTTC.

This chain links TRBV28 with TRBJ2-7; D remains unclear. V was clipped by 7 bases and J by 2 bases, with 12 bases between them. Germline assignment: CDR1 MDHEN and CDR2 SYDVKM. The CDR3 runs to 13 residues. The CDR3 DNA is TGTGCCAGCACCAACTCCAAAACCTACGAGCAGTACTTC. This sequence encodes CASTNSKTYEQYF.

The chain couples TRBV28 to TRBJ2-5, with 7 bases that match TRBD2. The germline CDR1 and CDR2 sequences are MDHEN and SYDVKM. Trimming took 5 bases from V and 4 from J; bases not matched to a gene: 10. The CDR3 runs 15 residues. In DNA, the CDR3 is TGTGCCAGCAGTCCTCGGAGGGCGGGAGCAGAGACCCAGTACTTC. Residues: CASSPRRAGAETQYF.

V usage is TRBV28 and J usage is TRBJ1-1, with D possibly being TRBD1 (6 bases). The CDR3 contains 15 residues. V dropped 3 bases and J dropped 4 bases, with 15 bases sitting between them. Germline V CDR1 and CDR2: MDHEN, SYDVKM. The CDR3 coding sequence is TGTGCCAGCAGTTTGGACACAGGGACGGGCACTGAAGCTTTCTTT. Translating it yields CASSLDTGTGTEAFF.

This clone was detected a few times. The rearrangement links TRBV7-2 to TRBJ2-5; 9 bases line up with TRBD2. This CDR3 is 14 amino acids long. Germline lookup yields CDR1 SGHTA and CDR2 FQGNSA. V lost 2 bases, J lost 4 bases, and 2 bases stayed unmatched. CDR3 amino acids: CASSLNSGRETQYF. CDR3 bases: TGTGCCAGCAGCTTAAATAGCGGGAGAGAGACCCAGTACTTC.

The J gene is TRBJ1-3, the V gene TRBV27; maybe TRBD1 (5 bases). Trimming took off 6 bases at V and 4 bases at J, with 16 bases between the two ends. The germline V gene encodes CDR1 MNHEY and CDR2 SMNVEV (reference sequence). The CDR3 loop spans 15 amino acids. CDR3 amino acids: CASSPGLGVGNTIYF. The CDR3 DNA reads TGTGCCAGCAGCCCGGGTCTAGGGGTAGGAAACACCATATATTTT.

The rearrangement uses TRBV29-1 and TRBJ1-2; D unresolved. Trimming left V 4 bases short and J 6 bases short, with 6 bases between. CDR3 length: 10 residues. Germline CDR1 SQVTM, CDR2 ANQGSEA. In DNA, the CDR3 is TGCAGCGTTGCCAGGAATGGCTACACCTTC. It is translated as CSVARNGYTF. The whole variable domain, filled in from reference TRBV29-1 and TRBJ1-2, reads SAVISQKPSRDICQRGTSLTIQCQVDSQVTMMFWYRQQPGQSLTLIATANQGSEATYESGFVIDKFPISRPNLTFSTLTVSNMSPEDSSIYLCSVARNGYTFGSGTRLTVV.

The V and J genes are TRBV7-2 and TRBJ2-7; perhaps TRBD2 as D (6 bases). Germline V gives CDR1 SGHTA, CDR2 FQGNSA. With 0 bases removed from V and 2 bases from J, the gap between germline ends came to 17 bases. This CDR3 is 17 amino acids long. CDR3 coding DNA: TGTGCCAGCAGCTTAGCCCGTTCCGCGGGAAGGGCCTACGAGCAGTACTTC. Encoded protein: CASSLARSAGRAYEQYF.

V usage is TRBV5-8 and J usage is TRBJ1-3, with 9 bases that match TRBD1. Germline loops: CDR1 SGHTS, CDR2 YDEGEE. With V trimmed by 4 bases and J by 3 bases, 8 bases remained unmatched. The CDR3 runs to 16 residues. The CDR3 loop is CASSQAGTGFGNTIYF. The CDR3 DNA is TGTGCCAGCAGCCAAGCCGGGACAGGGTTTGGAAACACCATATATTTT.

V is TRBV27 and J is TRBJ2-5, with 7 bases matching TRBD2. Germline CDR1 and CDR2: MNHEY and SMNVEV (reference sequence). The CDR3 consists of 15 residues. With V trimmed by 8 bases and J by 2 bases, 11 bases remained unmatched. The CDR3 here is CASSLWGGAQETQYF. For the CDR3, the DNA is TGTGCCAGCTCCCTTTGGGGAGGGGCGCAAGAGACCCAGTACTTC.

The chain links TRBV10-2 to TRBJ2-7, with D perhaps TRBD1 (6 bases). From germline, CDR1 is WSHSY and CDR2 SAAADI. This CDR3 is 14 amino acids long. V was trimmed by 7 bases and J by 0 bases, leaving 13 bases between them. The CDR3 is CASTRDKGSYEQYF. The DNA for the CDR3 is TGCGCCAGCACTCGGGACAAGGGCTCCTACGAGCAGTACTTC.

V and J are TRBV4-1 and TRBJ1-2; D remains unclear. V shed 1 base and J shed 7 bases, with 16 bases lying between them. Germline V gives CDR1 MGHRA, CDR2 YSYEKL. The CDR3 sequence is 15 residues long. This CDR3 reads CASSQGPIGGGGYTF. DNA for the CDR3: TGCGCCAGCAGCCAAGGCCCGATAGGAGGCGGTGGCTACACCTTC.

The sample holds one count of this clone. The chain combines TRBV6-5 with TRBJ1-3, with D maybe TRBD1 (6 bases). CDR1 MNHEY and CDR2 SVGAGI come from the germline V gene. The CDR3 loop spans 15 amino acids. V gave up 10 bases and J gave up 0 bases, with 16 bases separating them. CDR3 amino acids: CATRDQGSSGNTIYF. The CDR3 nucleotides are TGTGCCACCCGGGACCAGGGGAGCTCTGGAAACACCATATATTTT.

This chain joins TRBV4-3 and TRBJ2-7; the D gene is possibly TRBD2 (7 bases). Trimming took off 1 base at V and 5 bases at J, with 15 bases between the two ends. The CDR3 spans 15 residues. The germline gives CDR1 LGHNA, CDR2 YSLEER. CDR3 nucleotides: TGCGCCAGCAGCCAAGGGGGGGGCGCACGGGACGAGCAGTACTTC. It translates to CASSQGGGARDEQYF.

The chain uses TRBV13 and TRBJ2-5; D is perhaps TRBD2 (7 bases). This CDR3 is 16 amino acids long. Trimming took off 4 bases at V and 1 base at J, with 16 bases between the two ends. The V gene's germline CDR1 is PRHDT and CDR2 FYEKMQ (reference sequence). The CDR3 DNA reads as TGTGCCAGCAGCTCCGCGGAGAGGGGGGGCCAAGAGACCCAGTACTTC. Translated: CASSSAERGGQETQYF.